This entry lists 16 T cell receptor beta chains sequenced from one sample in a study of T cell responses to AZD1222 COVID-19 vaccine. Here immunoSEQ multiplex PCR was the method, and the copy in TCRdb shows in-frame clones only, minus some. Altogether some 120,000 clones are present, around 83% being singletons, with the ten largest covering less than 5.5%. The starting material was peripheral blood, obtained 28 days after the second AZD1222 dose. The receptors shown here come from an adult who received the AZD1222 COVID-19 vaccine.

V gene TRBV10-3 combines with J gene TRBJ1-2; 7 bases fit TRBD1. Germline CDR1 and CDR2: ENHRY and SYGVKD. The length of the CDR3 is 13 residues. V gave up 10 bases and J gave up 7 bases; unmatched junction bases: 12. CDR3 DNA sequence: TGTGCCAGCAGCTTGACAGGGATTATTGGCTACACCTTC. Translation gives CASSLTGIIGYTF.

The CDR3 spells CASSTTPTSVRGYTF. In DNA form, the CDR3 reads TGTGCCAGCAGTACCACACCTACAAGTGTCAGGGGCTACACCTTC. This chain uses TRBV6-6 with TRBJ1-2; no definite D call. Germline CDR1 is MNHNY and CDR2 is SVGAGI (reference sequence). The CDR3 loop spans 15 amino acids. Trimming stripped 5 bases from V and 8 bases from J, with 21 bases between.

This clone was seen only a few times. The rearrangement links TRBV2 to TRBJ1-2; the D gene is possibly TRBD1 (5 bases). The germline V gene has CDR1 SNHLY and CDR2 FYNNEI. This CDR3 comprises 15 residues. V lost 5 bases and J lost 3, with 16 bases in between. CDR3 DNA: TGTGCCAGCAGTCAACAGGCAGGGTGGGACTATGGCTACACCTTC. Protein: CASSQQAGWDYGYTF.

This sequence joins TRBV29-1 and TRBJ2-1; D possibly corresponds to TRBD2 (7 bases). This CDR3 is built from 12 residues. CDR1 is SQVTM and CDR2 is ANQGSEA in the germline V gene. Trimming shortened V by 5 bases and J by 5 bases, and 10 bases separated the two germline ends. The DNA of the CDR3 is TGCAGCGTTTGGCGGGGGCACAATGAGCAGTTCTTC. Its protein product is CSVWRGHNEQFF.

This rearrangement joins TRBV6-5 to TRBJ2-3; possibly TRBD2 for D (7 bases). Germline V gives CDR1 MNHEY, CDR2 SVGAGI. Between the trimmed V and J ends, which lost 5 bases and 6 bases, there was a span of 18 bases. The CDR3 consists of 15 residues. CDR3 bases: TGTGCCAGCAGTCCGCCTGGACAGCGGGGCGATACGCAGTATTTT. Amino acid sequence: CASSPPGQRGDTQYF.

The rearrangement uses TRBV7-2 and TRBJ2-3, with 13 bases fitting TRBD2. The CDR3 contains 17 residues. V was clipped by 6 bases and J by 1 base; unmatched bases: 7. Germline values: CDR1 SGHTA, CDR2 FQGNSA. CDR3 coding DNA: TGTGCCAGCAGTTCAGGACTAGCGGGGGCCGGCACAGATACGCAGTATTTT. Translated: CASSSGLAGAGTDTQYF.

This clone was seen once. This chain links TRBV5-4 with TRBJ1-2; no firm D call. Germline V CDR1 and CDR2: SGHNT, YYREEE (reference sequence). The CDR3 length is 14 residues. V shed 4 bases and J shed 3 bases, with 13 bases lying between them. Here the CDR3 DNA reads TGTGCCAGCAGCCAGGTCACAGAACACTATGGCTACACCTTC. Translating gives CASSQVTEHYGYTF. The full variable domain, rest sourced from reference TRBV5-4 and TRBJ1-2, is ETGVTQSPTHLIKTRGQQVTLRCSSQSGHNTVSWYQQALGQGPQFIFQYYREEENGRGNFPPRFSGLQFPNYSSELNVNALELDDSALYLCASSQVTEHYGYTFGSGTRLTVV.

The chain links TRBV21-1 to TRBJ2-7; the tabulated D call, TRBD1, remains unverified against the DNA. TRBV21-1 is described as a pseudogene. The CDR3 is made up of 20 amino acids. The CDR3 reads CASSMEVGPPGKGGSYEQYF. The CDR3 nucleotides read TGTGCCAGCAGCATGGAGGTGGGGCCCCCGGGAAAAGGGGGTTCCTACGAGCAGTACTTC.

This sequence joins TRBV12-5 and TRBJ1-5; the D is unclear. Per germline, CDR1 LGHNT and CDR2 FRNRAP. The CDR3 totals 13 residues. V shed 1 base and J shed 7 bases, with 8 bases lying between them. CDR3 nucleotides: TGTGCTAGTGGTTTGGACCCCGGGCAGCCCCAGCATTTT. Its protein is CASGLDPGQPQHF.

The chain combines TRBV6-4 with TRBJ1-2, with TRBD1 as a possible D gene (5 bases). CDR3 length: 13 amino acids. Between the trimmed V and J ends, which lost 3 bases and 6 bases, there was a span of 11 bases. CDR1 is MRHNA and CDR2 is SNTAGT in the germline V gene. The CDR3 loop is CASSDSDSDGYTF. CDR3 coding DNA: TGTGCCAGCAGTGATTCCGACAGCGATGGCTACACCTTC.

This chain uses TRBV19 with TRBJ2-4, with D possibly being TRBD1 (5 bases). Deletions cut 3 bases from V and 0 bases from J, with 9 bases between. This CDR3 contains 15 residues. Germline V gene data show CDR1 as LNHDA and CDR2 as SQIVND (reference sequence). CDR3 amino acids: CASSMTELAKNIQYF. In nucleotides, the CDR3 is TGTGCCAGTAGTATGACAGAGCTAGCCAAAAACATTCAGTACTTC.

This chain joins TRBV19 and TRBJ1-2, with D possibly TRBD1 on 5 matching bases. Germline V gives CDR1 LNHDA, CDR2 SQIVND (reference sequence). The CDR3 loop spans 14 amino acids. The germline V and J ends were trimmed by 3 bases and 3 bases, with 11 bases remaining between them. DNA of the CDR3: TGTGCCAGTAGTATGGGGGTTTCCGACTATGGCTACACCTTC. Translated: CASSMGVSDYGYTF.

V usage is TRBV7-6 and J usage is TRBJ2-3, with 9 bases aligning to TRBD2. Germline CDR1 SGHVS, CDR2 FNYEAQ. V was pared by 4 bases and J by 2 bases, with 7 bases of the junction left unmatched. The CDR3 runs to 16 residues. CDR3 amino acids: CASSSQAGGNTDTQYF. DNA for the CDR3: TGTGCCAGCAGCTCCCAGGCGGGGGGGAACACAGATACGCAGTATTTT. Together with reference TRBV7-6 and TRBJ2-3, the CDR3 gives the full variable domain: GAGVSQSPRYKVTKRGQDVALRCDPISGHVSLYWYRQALGQGPEFLTYFNYEAQQDKSGLPNDRFSAERPEGSISTLTIQRTEQRDSAMYRCASSSQAGGNTDTQYFGPGTRLTVL.

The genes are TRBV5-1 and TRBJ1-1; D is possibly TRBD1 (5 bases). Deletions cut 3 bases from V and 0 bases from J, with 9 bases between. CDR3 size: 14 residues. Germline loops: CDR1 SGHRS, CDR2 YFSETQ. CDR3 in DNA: TGCGCCAGCAGCTGGGGGGTAATGAACACTGAAGCTTTCTTT. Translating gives CASSWGVMNTEAFF.

The CDR3 sequence is CAWSVLKGPNYGYTF. The CDR3 DNA reads TGTGCCTGGAGTGTACTAAAGGGACCTAACTATGGCTACACCTTC. V usage is TRBV30 and J usage is TRBJ1-2, with D possibly TRBD1 on 5 matching bases. Germline CDR1 is GTSNPN and CDR2 is SVGIG (reference sequence). CDR3 length: 15 amino acids. The V end lost 0 bases, the J end lost 0 bases, and 11 bases lay between the germline ends.

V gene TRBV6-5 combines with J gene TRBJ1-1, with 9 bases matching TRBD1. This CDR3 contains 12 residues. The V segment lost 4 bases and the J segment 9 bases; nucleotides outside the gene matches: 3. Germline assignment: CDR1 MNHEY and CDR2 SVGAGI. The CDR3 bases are TGTGCCAGCAGTTCCGGGACAGGGAAAGCTTTCTTT. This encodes CASSSGTGKAFF.